This is a list of T cell receptor beta chains from one sample in a study of shared clonotypes between healthy human individuals. The protocol was immunoSEQ multiplex PCR, while the TCRdb copy is restricted to in-frame clones and leaves out a portion. Of some 2 million clones in the sample, about 94% are singletons; the top ten hold around 1.1%. Material for sequencing was naive CD8+ T cells sorted from blood. The receptors were sampled from a man younger than 35 in good health. The CDR3 runs from the conserved cysteine through the conserved F or W. D genes are given only for firm matches. The size field is filled for only some rows; it gives once, few, many or a size class.

d_call: TRBD2
j_call: TRBJ2-3
clone_size: NA
v_call: TRBV7-3
cdr3_nt: TGTGCCAGCGGCAACATAGCGGGGTCGGATACGCAGTATTTT
cdr3_aa: CASGNIAGSDTQYF

d_call: NA
j_call: TRBJ2-3
clone_size: NA
v_call: TRBV6-1
cdr3_nt: TGTGCCGCGTCACGCACGGCTGGCACAGATACGCAGTATTTT
cdr3_aa: CAASRTAGTDTQYF

d_call: NA
j_call: TRBJ2-4
clone_size: NA
v_call: TRBV7-2
cdr3_nt: TGTGCCAGCAGCTTACTGGGAGGATTCATTCAGTACTTC
cdr3_aa: CASSLLGGFIQYF

d_call: NA
j_call: TRBJ1-1
clone_size: NA
v_call: TRBV27
cdr3_nt: TGTGCCAGCAGGGGGAACACTGAAGCTTTCTTT
cdr3_aa: CASRGNTEAFF

d_call: NA
j_call: TRBJ1-5
clone_size: NA
v_call: TRBV4-1
cdr3_nt: TGCGCCAGCAGCCAGGAAGGATGGGGCGATCAGCCCCAGCATTTT
cdr3_aa: CASSQEGWGDQPQHF

d_call: NA
j_call: TRBJ2-7
clone_size: NA
v_call: TRBV5-6
cdr3_nt: TGTGCCAGCAGCCTAAGTCAAGGTGAGCCCTACGAGCAGTACTTC
cdr3_aa: CASSLSQGEPYEQYF

d_call: NA
j_call: TRBJ1-2
clone_size: NA
v_call: TRBV5-1
cdr3_nt: TGCGCCAGCAGCTTGTTCCCGGGCGGAGCTAACTATGGCTACACCTTC
cdr3_aa: CASSLFPGGANYGYTF

d_call: TRBD1
j_call: TRBJ2-7
clone_size: NA
v_call: TRBV7-2
cdr3_nt: TGTGCCAGCAGCTTGGCGGGACAGGGGACCTACGAGCAGTACTTC
cdr3_aa: CASSLAGQGTYEQYF

d_call: NA
j_call: TRBJ2-6
clone_size: NA
v_call: TRBV25-1
cdr3_nt: TGTGCCAGCAGTGAATGGGGCTCTGGGGCCAACGTCCTGACTTTC
cdr3_aa: CASSEWGSGANVLTF

d_call: NA
j_call: TRBJ2-1
clone_size: NA
v_call: TRBV29-1
cdr3_nt: TGCAGCGTTGAGGGGACCCATCTCTATGAGCAGTTCTTC
cdr3_aa: CSVEGTHLYEQFF

d_call: NA
j_call: TRBJ1-1
clone_size: NA
v_call: TRBV6-5
cdr3_nt: TGTGCCAGCAGTTGGGGGTTGAACACTGAAGCTTTCTTT
cdr3_aa: CASSWGLNTEAFF

d_call: NA
j_call: TRBJ2-7
clone_size: NA
v_call: TRBV5-1
cdr3_nt: TGCGCCAGCAGCCTGGACGGTGGACTTACCTACGAGCAGTACTTC
cdr3_aa: CASSLDGGLTYEQYF

d_call: NA
j_call: TRBJ1-2
clone_size: NA
v_call: TRBV5-4
cdr3_nt: TGTGCCAGCAGCTTTGGTGTAGACGGCTACACCTTC
cdr3_aa: CASSFGVDGYTF

d_call: TRBD1
j_call: TRBJ2-5
clone_size: NA
v_call: TRBV28
cdr3_nt: TGTGCCAGCAGGCCGACAGGGGGCGAAGAGACCCAGTACTTC
cdr3_aa: CASRPTGGEETQYF

d_call: NA
j_call: TRBJ2-2
clone_size: NA
v_call: TRBV4-3
cdr3_nt: TGCGCCAGCAGCCATGGCCAGGCTAACACCGGGGAGCTGTTTTTT
cdr3_aa: CASSHGQANTGELFF

d_call: TRBD1
j_call: TRBJ2-3
clone_size: NA
v_call: TRBV9
cdr3_nt: TGTGCCAGCAGCCCTCGGACAGGGCCCACAGATACGCAGTATTTT
cdr3_aa: CASSPRTGPTDTQYF

d_call: NA
j_call: TRBJ1-3
clone_size: NA
v_call: TRBV7-9
cdr3_nt: TGTGCCAGCAGCTTAGCCGAACTGGAGTACGCTCCCATATATTTT
cdr3_aa: CASSLAELEYAPIYF

d_call: NA
j_call: TRBJ2-3
clone_size: few
v_call: TRBV5-6
cdr3_nt: TGTGCCAGCAGCTTGGGAGGGGGCACAGATACGCAGTATTTT
cdr3_aa: CASSLGGGTDTQYF